Shown below are 10 T cell receptor beta chains from a single sample sequenced in a study of blood T cell repertoires in COVID-19. Libraries were prepared by immunoSEQ multiplex PCR; TCRdb keeps only in-frame clonotypes and omits some of them. This table holds 130,000 or so clones, around 82% found once. The sample comprised peripheral blood. Every receptor here comes from a man in his fifties or sixties with acute or convalescent COVID-19.

The rearrangement uses TRBV11-2 and TRBJ2-3; 10 nucleotides match TRBD2. The CDR3 totals 18 residues. Germline V gene lookup returns CDR1 SGHAT and CDR2 FQNNGV. V lost 5 bases to trimming and J lost 2 bases; unmatched junction nucleotides: 13. Here the CDR3 DNA reads TGTGCCAGCAGCACTACGTGGGGGCTAGCGGGGGACACAGATACGCAGTATTTT. As protein: CASSTTWGLAGDTDTQYF.

This rearrangement joins TRBV5-1 to TRBJ2-1, with a tentative D call TRBD1 (6 bases). The CDR3 has 13 residues. V gave up 4 bases and J gave up 9 bases, with 14 bases separating them. CDR1 and CDR2 from the germline V gene are SGHRS and YFSETQ. The CDR3 protein is CASSEVLQGEQFF. As DNA, the CDR3 is TGCGCCAGCAGCGAGGTTTTACAGGGTGAGCAGTTCTTC.

The chain links TRBV19 to TRBJ1-1, with 8 nucleotides matching TRBD1. Germline loops: CDR1 LNHDA, CDR2 SQIVND (reference sequence). The length of the CDR3 is 15 residues. With V trimmed by 7 bases and J by 1 base, 8 bases remained unmatched. The CDR3 region has the DNA TGTGCCAGTACGGACAGGGTAAGTTGGAACACTGAAGCTTTCTTT. It yields the protein CASTDRVSWNTEAFF.

The chain couples TRBV27 to TRBJ1-1; D possibly corresponds to TRBD1 (5 bases). Per the germline V gene, CDR1 is MNHEY and CDR2 is SMNVEV (reference sequence). The CDR3 spans 16 residues. Trimming took off 3 bases at V and 4 bases at J, with 18 bases between the two ends. The CDR3 region has the DNA TGTGCCAGCAGTTTTAATCCGGCAGGGCTGGGCACTGAAGCTTTCTTT. This sequence encodes CASSFNPAGLGTEAFF.

The genes are TRBV19 and TRBJ1-5; 7 bases agree with TRBD1. There are 13 residues in the CDR3. The junction had 4 bases not matched to a gene; V was cut back by 11 bases and J by 0 bases. Per germline, CDR1 LNHDA and CDR2 SQIVND (reference sequence). The CDR3 sequence: CAARQGSNQPQHF. In DNA form, the CDR3 reads TGTGCCGCGAGACAGGGTAGCAATCAGCCCCAGCATTTT.

The chain carries TRBV11-2 and TRBJ2-3, with a tentative D call TRBD2 (6 bases). Trimming shortened V by 3 bases and J by 1 base, and 14 bases separated the two germline ends. CDR1 and CDR2 from the germline V gene are SGHAT and FQNNGV. The CDR3 length is 16 residues. CDR3 DNA sequence: TGTGCCAGCAGCTTCAACGGCGGGGTGGGCACAGATACGCAGTATTTT. Its translation: CASSFNGGVGTDTQYF. The whole variable domain, filled in from reference TRBV11-2 and TRBJ2-3, reads EAGVAQSPRYKIIEKRQSVAFWCNPISGHATLYWYQQILGQGPKLLIQFQNNGVVDDSQLPKDRFSAERLKGVDSTLKIQPAKLEDSAVYLCASSFNGGVGTDTQYFGPGTRLTVL.

This clone was seen once. The chain carries TRBV5-5 and TRBJ1-2; 8 bases are shared with TRBD1. V was clipped by 0 bases and J by 8 bases; unmatched bases: 6. Germline V gene lookup returns CDR1 SGHKS and CDR2 YYEKEE (reference sequence). The CDR3 runs to 14 residues. In DNA, the CDR3 is TGTGCCAGCAGCTTGGGGGACAGGTTAAACGGCTACACCTTC. Amino acid sequence: CASSLGDRLNGYTF.

The chain carries TRBV5-4 and TRBJ2-3; D possibly corresponds to TRBD1 (7 bases). The CDR3 totals 13 residues. The germline CDR1 and CDR2 sequences are SGHNT and YYREEE (reference sequence). Trimming removed 4 bases at V and 5 bases at J, with 11 bases between. The CDR3 DNA is TGTGCCAGCAGCGCGGGACAGCAAGATACGCAGTATTTT. Encoded protein: CASSAGQQDTQYF.

The rearrangement joins TRBV20-1 to TRBJ2-1; D gene unclear. Germline V gives CDR1 DFQATT, CDR2 SNEGSKA (reference sequence). The CDR3 is 11 residues long. The CDR3 here is CSGDLFNEQFF. The CDR3 DNA is TGCAGCGGAGATCTTTTCAATGAGCAGTTCTTC.

The chain uses TRBV29-1 and TRBJ2-7; weak D call: TRBD1 (6 bases). This CDR3 has 11 amino acids. Germline V lookup: CDR1 SQVTM, CDR2 ANQGSEA. The V and J ends lost 4 bases and 9 bases respectively, with 13 bases between them. The CDR3 loop is CSVGTASVQYF. The CDR3 DNA follows: TGCAGCGTTGGGACAGCCAGTGTGCAGTACTTC.